Below, one T cell receptor beta chain is given with its context. The antigen remains unidentified. PCR was performed a second time for about 7 to 12 cycles using a sample-barcoded 5' primer and a J-beta primer mix. TCRdb called the 5' RACE reads again in MiXCR, with one record for every CDR3 protein. The data hold 850,000 to 1,300,000 distinct CDR3 sequences, with over 35% observed a single time. With V trimmed by 7 bases and J by 6 bases, 11 bases remained unmatched. The CDR3 sequence is 15 residues long. Germline lookup yields CDR1 MNHEY and CDR2 SVGAGI. These data are taken from a study of blood T cells in healthy people across ages. Study-level results: Whereas aged donors had fewer naive CD4+ cells, long-lived donors had more of them and higher diversity.

Sequenced: blood. This rearrangement joins TRBV6-5 to TRBJ2-1, with 8 positions matching TRBD2. The TCR sequence derives from a woman aged 60-75 years in good health. The CDR3 nucleotides read TGTGCCAGCACCTACGGGGGACTAGGTGGCAATGAGCAGTTCTTC. Translated: CASTYGGLGGNEQFF.